Listed below are T cell receptor beta chains from one sample, sequenced in a study of memory CD8 T cells in hepatitis C reinfection. Repertoires were generated with immunoSEQ multiplex PCR, while TCRdb's copy carries only in-frame clones and drops some. The sample includes under 50,000 clones, roughly 90% of them seen just once. The sequenced material came from naive CD8+ T cells sorted from blood. The source is a man aged 18 to 29 with hepatitis C virus infection. Both conserved end residues are trimmed from each CDR3. Fields, in order: CDR3 protein, V gene, J gene, clone size. Size tells how often a clone was seen (once, few, many) or the class of an expanded clone, and some rows leave it out.

ASSTPGLAGGPPPYNEQF	TRBV19	TRBJ2-1	-
ASSQRQGRNTGELF	TRBV4-1	TRBJ2-2	-
ASSLTPGQGGGYT	TRBV4-1	TRBJ1-2	-
ASSQAPGEKTQY	TRBV4-1	TRBJ2-5	-
ASSSLEGGPNNEQF	TRBV4-1	TRBJ2-1	-
ASSLEAPQGAYTGELF	TRBV7-2	TRBJ2-2	-
ASSSGTSGDLETQY	TRBV9	TRBJ2-5	-
ASSLRLAGLLNEQF	TRBV5-6	TRBJ2-1	-
ASSLPGPGGNTEAF	TRBV13	TRBJ1-1	-
ASSLTLGGWETQY	TRBV27	TRBJ2-5	-
ASSYRYWDREGPEAF	TRBV21-1	TRBJ1-1	-
ASSLSGGLSNQPQH	TRBV27	TRBJ1-5	once
ATSFASGGEETQY	TRBV15	TRBJ2-5	-
ASGEGLAVYEQY	TRBV6-5	TRBJ2-7	few
ASSSASPGGSYNEQF	TRBV5-1	TRBJ2-1	-
ASSQDLIGTATNEKLF	TRBV4-3	TRBJ1-4	few
ASSLFGPLYEQY	TRBV27	TRBJ2-7	-
ASSPLPRDSSPGHT	TRBV5-4	TRBJ1-2	-
ASSPPGLAGGHTGELF	TRBV28	TRBJ2-2	-
ASSFLREGGYEQF	TRBV7-9	TRBJ2-1	-
ASSFAGGEEIGELF	TRBV13	TRBJ2-2	-
ASSLEGQGNQPQH	TRBV7-9	TRBJ1-5	-